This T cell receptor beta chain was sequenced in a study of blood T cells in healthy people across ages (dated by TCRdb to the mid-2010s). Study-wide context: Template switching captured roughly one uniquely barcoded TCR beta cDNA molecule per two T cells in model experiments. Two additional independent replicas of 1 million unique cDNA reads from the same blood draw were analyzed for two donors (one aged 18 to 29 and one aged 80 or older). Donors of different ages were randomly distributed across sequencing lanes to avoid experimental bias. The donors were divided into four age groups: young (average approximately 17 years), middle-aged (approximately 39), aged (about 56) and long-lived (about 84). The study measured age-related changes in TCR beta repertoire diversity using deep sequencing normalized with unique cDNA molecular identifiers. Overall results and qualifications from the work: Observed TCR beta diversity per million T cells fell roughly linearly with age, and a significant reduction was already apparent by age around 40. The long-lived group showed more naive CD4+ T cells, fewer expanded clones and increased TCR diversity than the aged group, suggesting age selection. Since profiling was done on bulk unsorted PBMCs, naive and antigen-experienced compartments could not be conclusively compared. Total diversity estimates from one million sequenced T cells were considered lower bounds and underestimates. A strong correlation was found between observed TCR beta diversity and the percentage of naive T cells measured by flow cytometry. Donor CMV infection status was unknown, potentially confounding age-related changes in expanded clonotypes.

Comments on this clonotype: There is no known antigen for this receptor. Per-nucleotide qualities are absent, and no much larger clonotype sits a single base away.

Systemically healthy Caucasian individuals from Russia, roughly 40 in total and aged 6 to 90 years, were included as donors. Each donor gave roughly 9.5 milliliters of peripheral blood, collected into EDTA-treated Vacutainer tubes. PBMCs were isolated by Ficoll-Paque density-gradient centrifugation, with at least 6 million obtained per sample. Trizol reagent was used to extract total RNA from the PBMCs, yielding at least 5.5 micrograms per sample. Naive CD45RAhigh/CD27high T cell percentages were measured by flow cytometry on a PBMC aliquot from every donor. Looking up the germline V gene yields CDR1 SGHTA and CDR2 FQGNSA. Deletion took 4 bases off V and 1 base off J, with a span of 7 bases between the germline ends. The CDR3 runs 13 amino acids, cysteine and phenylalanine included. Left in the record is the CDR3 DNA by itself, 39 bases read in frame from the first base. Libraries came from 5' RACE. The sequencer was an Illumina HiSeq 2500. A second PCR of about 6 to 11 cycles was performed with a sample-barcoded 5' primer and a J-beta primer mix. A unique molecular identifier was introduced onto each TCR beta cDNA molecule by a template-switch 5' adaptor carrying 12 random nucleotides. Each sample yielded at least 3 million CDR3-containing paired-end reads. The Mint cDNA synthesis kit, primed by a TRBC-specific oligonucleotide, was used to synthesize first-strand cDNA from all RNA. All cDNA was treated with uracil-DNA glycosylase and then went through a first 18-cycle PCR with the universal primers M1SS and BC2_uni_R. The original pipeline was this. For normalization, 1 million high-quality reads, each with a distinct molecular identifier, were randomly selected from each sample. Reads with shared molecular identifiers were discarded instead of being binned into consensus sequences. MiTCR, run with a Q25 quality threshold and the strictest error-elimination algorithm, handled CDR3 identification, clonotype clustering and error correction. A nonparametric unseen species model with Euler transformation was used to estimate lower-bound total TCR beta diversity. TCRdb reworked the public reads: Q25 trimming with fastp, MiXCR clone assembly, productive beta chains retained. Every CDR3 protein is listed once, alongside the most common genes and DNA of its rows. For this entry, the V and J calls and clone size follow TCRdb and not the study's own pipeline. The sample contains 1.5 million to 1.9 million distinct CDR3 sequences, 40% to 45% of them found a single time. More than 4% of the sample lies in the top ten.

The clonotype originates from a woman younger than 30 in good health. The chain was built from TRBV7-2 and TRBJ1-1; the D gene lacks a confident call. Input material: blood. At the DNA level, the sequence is TGTGCCAGCAGCTCCCACCCGAACACTGAAGCTTTCTTT. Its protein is CASSSHPNTEAFF.